The 20 T cell receptor beta chains presented below share a single source sample, sequenced in a study of spatial heterogeneity in lung cancer. Time point described: blood at routine non-recurrence follow-up after resection. TCRdb reprocessed the 5' RACE reads via MiXCR and lists one record per CDR3 protein. This sample has about 32,000 distinct CDR3 sequences, with more than 9% found just once. This material consisted of PBMCs, taken at follow-up. These receptors all stem from a female donor with early-stage non-small cell lung cancer.

This chain connects TRBV3-1 to TRBJ1-5; 7 bases line up with TRBD1. V shed 3 bases, J shed 7 bases, and the junction held 6 bases outside the gene matches. The CDR3 is 14 residues long. Germline V gene data show CDR1 as LGHDT and CDR2 as YNNKEL (reference sequence). CDR3 bases: TGTGCCAGCAGCCAGGGCAGGGGGAAACAGCCCCAGCATTTT. It yields the protein CASSQGRGKQPQHF.

A few counts support this clonotype. The V call is TRBV5-1, the J call TRBJ2-6; 9 nucleotides line up with TRBD1. The CDR3 runs to 16 residues. From germline, CDR1 is SGHRS and CDR2 YFSETQ. V was clipped by 1 base and J by 4 bases; unmatched bases: 3. The CDR3 nucleotides read TGCGCCAGCAGCTTGACAGGGGGCGACGGGGCCAACGTCCTGACTTTC. Protein product: CASSLTGGDGANVLTF.

The chain carries TRBV7-6 and TRBJ2-1, with 10 bases that match TRBD1. The V segment lost 4 bases and the J segment 7 bases; nucleotides outside the gene matches: 4. Germline CDR1 SGHVS, CDR2 FNYEAQ. The CDR3 sequence is 14 residues long. CDR3 region: CASSSGTGVNEQFF. Written as DNA, the CDR3 is TGTGCCAGCAGCTCCGGGACAGGGGTTAATGAGCAGTTCTTC.

This clonotype was found many times. V usage is TRBV9 and J usage is TRBJ2-2; tentative D call: TRBD1 (5 bases). Between the trimmed V and J ends, which lost 0 bases and 0 bases, there was a span of 9 bases. CDR1 is SGDLS and CDR2 is YYNGEE in the germline V gene. CDR3 length equals 16 residues. CDR3 protein: CASSVDWTSNTGELFF. The CDR3 DNA reads TGTGCCAGCAGCGTAGATTGGACATCGAACACCGGGGAGCTGTTTTTT.

Of note for this clonotype: This could be a read error, since a much larger clone is one nucleotide away. V gene TRBV14 combines with J gene TRBJ1-4; D not resolved. The CDR3 consists of 15 residues. Germline lookup yields CDR1 SGHDN and CDR2 FVKESK. V was cut by 4 bases and J by 8 bases, with 17 bases left in between. The CDR3 region is CASSRRSGSGEKLFF. DNA of the CDR3: TGTGCCAGCAGCCGTAGATCGGGAAGCGGCGAAAAACTGTTTTTT.

V and J are TRBV7-2 and TRBJ2-5; the D gene is possibly TRBD1 (7 bases). CDR3 length: 15 amino acids. CDR1 SGHTA and CDR2 FQGNSA come from the germline V gene. The V end lost 4 bases, the J end lost 2 bases, and 14 bases lay between the germline ends. The CDR3 DNA follows: TGTGCCAGCAGCTGGGGACCAGGGGGGCAAGAGACCCAGTACTTC. Its translation is CASSWGPGGQETQYF.

This clonotype was seen ten or more times. The rearrangement uses TRBV29-1 and TRBJ2-2, with 9 bases matching TRBD2. V was pared by 6 bases and J by 6 bases, with 5 bases of the junction left unmatched. The CDR3 has 13 residues. Germline V gene sequence: CDR1 SQVTM, CDR2 ANQGSEA. The DNA for the CDR3 is TGCAGCGTCCGGCGGGGGGGCTCCGGGGAGCTGTTTTTT. The encoded protein is CSVRRGGSGELFF.

This clonotype was picked up many times. The rearrangement links TRBV2 to TRBJ2-7, with D possibly called TRBD1 or TRBD2 (5 bases each). The CDR3 loop spans 16 amino acids. From germline, CDR1 is SNHLY and CDR2 FYNNEI. Trimming cost V 4 bases and J 0 bases, with 16 bases left between them. CDR3 loop: CASSAYQGRGSYEQYF. CDR3 nucleotides: TGTGCCAGCAGTGCGTACCAGGGTCGGGGCTCCTACGAGCAGTACTTC.

The CDR3 DNA is TGCGCCAGCAGCCAAGTGGGGCAGCGGGGGGCCTCCTACAATGAGCAGTTCTTC. It specifies CASSQVGQRGASYNEQFF. This chain connects TRBV4-1 to TRBJ2-1; TRBD2 aligns across 9 bases. Germline V gene lookup returns CDR1 MGHRA and CDR2 YSYEKL. The CDR3 runs 18 residues. V trimming: 1 base; J trimming: 0 bases; junction bases outside the gene matches: 7.

This clonotype has a count of ten or more. The gene calls are TRBV4-3 and TRBJ1-1; no clear D gene. The CDR3 consists of 17 residues. Per germline, CDR1 LGHNA and CDR2 YSLEER. V shed 0 bases and J shed 4 bases, with 18 bases lying between them. The CDR3 DNA reads TGCGCCAGCAGCCAAGATGCCCTGGCACGGGGTATCACTGAAGCTTTCTTT. This encodes CASSQDALARGITEAFF.

The rearrangement uses TRBV7-2 and TRBJ1-1; perhaps TRBD1 as D (6 bases). V gave up 5 bases and J gave up 3 bases, with 19 bases separating them. The V gene's germline CDR1 is SGHTA and CDR2 FQGNSA. CDR3 length: 16 amino acids. The CDR3 DNA reads TGTGCCAGCAGCCCGGTGGCCGGGGGGCGGGACACTGAAGCTTTCTTT. The encoded protein is CASSPVAGGRDTEAFF.

This clonotype was seen ten or more times. The chain recombines TRBV28 with TRBJ2-5; 9 positions match TRBD1. CDR3 length equals 16 residues. V was clipped by 6 bases and J by 2 bases; unmatched bases: 10. The V gene's germline CDR1 is MDHEN and CDR2 SYDVKM. The CDR3 DNA sequence: TGTGCCAGCAGCCCCTGGGGACAGGGCTATCAAGAGACCCAGTACTTC. It yields the protein CASSPWGQGYQETQYF.

This clonotype was counted at least ten times. This chain links TRBV7-6 with TRBJ2-5; TRBD1 matches at 8 bases. The CDR3 has 15 residues. The V and J ends lost 2 bases and 9 bases, in that order; junction bases with no gene match: 11. Germline-derived CDR1 and CDR2 are SGHVS and FNYEAQ. The chain's CDR3 is CASSLTRTGKEAQYF. The DNA for the CDR3 is TGTGCCAGCAGCTTAACCAGGACAGGGAAGGAGGCCCAGTACTTC.

This clonotype has only a few counts. The J gene is TRBJ1-1, the V gene TRBV6-5, with TRBD1 matching 7 bases. The CDR3 is 15 residues long. The germline gives CDR1 MNHEY, CDR2 SVGAGI. V shed 2 bases, J shed 8 bases, and the junction held 11 bases outside the gene matches. CDR3 DNA sequence: TGTGCCAGCAGTTACAATGGACAGGCAGTAAAGGAAGCTTTCTTT. Encoded protein: CASSYNGQAVKEAFF.

By share, this clonotype ranks as medium-sized. The chain uses TRBV27 and TRBJ2-7, with 10 bases aligning to TRBD1. V was pared by 6 bases and J by 4 bases, with 3 bases of the junction left unmatched. The CDR3 spans 13 residues. Germline CDR1 MNHEY, CDR2 SMNVEV (reference sequence). CDR3 sequence: CASSSGQGYEQYF. The CDR3 DNA reads TGTGCCAGCAGCTCGGGACAGGGGTACGAGCAGTACTTC.

This clonotype showed up many times. The rearrangement joins TRBV20-1 to TRBJ2-1, with D maybe TRBD2 (5 bases). V lost 6 bases and J lost 13, with 13 bases in between. CDR1 and CDR2 from the germline V gene are DFQATT and SNEGSKA (reference sequence). The CDR3 has 10 amino acids. The CDR3 reads CSARAGHQFF. The CDR3 DNA reads as TGCAGTGCCCGGGCGGGCCATCAGTTCTTC.

This clonotype appeared a single time. The V and J genes are TRBV28 and TRBJ1-1; 7 bases fit TRBD1. Per the germline V gene, CDR1 is MDHEN and CDR2 is SYDVKM. The CDR3 extends over 13 amino acids. J gave up 4 bases and V 8 bases, and 7 bases lay outside the gene matches. DNA for the CDR3: TGTGCCAGCGGTGACCCAGGGGGCACTGAAGCTTTCTTT. It is translated as CASGDPGGTEAFF.

This clonotype was observed at least ten times. The rearrangement links TRBV6-6 to TRBJ2-7, with 7 bases lining up with TRBD1. V gave up 4 bases and J gave up 2 bases; unmatched junction bases: 8. Germline V gene sequence: CDR1 MNHNY, CDR2 SVGAGI (reference sequence). This CDR3 contains 15 residues. CDR3 sequence: CASSSLGQGAYEQYF. The CDR3 nucleotides are TGTGCCAGCAGTTCCCTAGGGCAGGGGGCCTACGAGCAGTACTTC.

This clonotype was picked up many times. This chain joins TRBV3-1 and TRBJ1-6, with D maybe TRBD1 (6 bases). Germline loops: CDR1 LGHDT, CDR2 YNNKEL (reference sequence). This CDR3 is 14 amino acids long. Trimming shortened V by 7 bases and J by 9 bases, and 16 bases separated the two germline ends. DNA for the CDR3: TGTGCCAGCACCAAACAGGGCGGGAGTTCACCCCTCCACTTT. This translates into CASTKQGGSSPLHF.

CDR3 loop: CSAREVVRHTQYF. The CDR3 DNA sequence: TGCAGTGCTAGAGAGGTAGTGCGGCATACGCAGTATTTT. V gene TRBV20-1 combines with J gene TRBJ2-3; D is undetermined. Trimming took off 0 bases at V and 7 bases at J, with 11 bases between the two ends. The germline CDR1 and CDR2 sequences are DFQATT and SNEGSKA (reference sequence). The CDR3 extends over 13 amino acids.